Below, 21 T cell receptor beta chains from the same sample are listed, as sequenced in a study of T cell responses to AZD1222 COVID-19 vaccine. Method: immunoSEQ multiplex PCR; TCRdb's copy keeps in-frame clones and lacks some. The sample shows tens of thousands of clones, roughly 90% of them seen only once. Sequenced here: peripheral blood, sampled on day 0 of AZD1222 vaccination. The receptor set was obtained from an adult in good health.

The V call is TRBV15, the J call TRBJ1-2, with 9 bases aligning to TRBD1. With V trimmed by 5 bases and J by 8 bases, 18 bases remained unmatched. Germline assignment: CDR1 LNHNV and CDR2 YYDKDF (reference sequence). The CDR3 loop spans 17 amino acids. CDR3: CATSPSPYRRDREGYTF. In DNA, the CDR3 is TGTGCCACCAGCCCGAGTCCATACCGCCGGGACAGGGAAGGCTACACCTTC.

The genes are TRBV24-1 and TRBJ2-3; D might be TRBD1 or TRBD2, each matching 5 bases. V lost 3 bases to trimming and J lost 2 bases, with 5 bases between them. CDR1 is KGHDR and CDR2 is SFDVKD in the germline V gene. The CDR3 covers 13 residues. CDR3 protein: CATSDGTTDTQYF. CDR3 nucleotide sequence: TGTGCCACCAGTGATGGGACCACAGATACGCAGTATTTT.

The chain uses TRBV19 and TRBJ2-7; either TRBD1 or TRBD2 may fit D (5 bases each). The V gene lost 4 bases and the J gene lost 0 bases, with 13 bases spanning the gap. The germline V gene encodes CDR1 LNHDA and CDR2 SQIVND (reference sequence). The CDR3 is made up of 15 amino acids. In nucleotides, the CDR3 is TGTGCCAGTAGTAGGGGACCGCTAGTCTCCTACGAGCAGTACTTC. Its translation is CASSRGPLVSYEQYF.

This clone was found a few times. The chain uses TRBV7-3 and TRBJ1-6; D not resolved. Germline CDR1 SGHTA, CDR2 FQGTGA. CDR3 length: 13 amino acids. Trimming took off 5 bases at V and 9 bases at J, with 11 bases between the two ends. CDR3 nucleotides: TGTGCCAGCAGCCTTGACGGATCTTCACCCCTCCACTTT. This encodes CASSLDGSSPLHF.

The rearrangement links TRBV5-1 to TRBJ2-3; 10 nucleotides line up with TRBD2. Per the germline V gene, CDR1 is SGHRS and CDR2 is YFSETQ. V shed 4 bases and J 0 bases; nucleotides not matched to a gene: 11. The CDR3 is 18 amino acids. The CDR3 nucleotides read TGCGCCAGCAGCCGCCTGGGTAGCGGGGGGACTAGCACAGATACGCAGTATTTT. Translated, it gives CASSRLGSGGTSTDTQYF.

The chain joins TRBV3-1 (or the pseudogene TRBV3-2) to TRBJ1-2; 7 bases fit TRBD1. V gave up 4 bases and J gave up 4 bases; unmatched junction bases: 3. Germline V gene data show CDR1 as LGHDT and CDR2 as YNNKEL (reference sequence). This CDR3 has 13 residues. This CDR3 is CASSRAGGYGYTF. As DNA, the CDR3 is TGTGCCAGCAGCCGTGCAGGGGGCTATGGCTACACCTTC.

This clone appeared a few times. V and J are TRBV5-5 and TRBJ1-4; 7 bases are shared with TRBD1. With 3 bases clipped from V and 5 bases from J, the junction kept 4 bases outside the gene matches. The CDR3 covers 14 residues. CDR1 is SGHKS and CDR2 is YYEKEE in the germline V gene (reference sequence). CDR3 bases: TGTGCCAGCAGCTGGACAGGTGGGAATGAAAAACTGTTTTTT. As protein: CASSWTGGNEKLFF.

As DNA, the CDR3 is TGTGCCAGCAGTGAACAGGGGGCGAATCCTTCCTACGAGCAGTACTTC. This encodes CASSEQGANPSYEQYF. The rearrangement joins TRBV6-1 to TRBJ2-7; 8 nucleotides agree with TRBD1. This CDR3 is 16 amino acids long. The ends lost 2 bases at V and 1 base at J; junction bases unmatched: 7. From germline, CDR1 is MNHNS and CDR2 SASEGT.

This clone was seen only a few times. The rearrangement joins TRBV9 to TRBJ2-6; D is undetermined. The V end lost 0 bases, the J end lost 2 bases, and 9 bases lay between the germline ends. This CDR3 has 16 amino acids. CDR1 and CDR2 (germline): SGDLS, YYNGEE. CDR3 region: CASSVGLGTGANVLTF. The CDR3 DNA follows: TGTGCCAGCAGCGTAGGACTGGGGACTGGGGCCAACGTCCTGACTTTC.

This CDR3 reads CASSKTAGGNTIYF. The CDR3 DNA follows: TGCGCCAGCAGCAAAACCGCGGGTGGAAACACCATATATTTT. The J gene is TRBJ1-3, the V gene TRBV5-1; D uncertain. The CDR3 length is 14 residues. V lost 4 bases, J lost 3 bases, and 11 bases lay in between. CDR1 is SGHRS, CDR2 YFSETQ, per germline.

This chain connects TRBV6-5 to TRBJ1-2; maybe TRBD1 (5 bases). The V end was cut by 6 bases, the J end by 6 bases, with 17 bases between. The germline V gene has CDR1 MNHEY and CDR2 SVGAGI. The CDR3 runs to 14 residues. This CDR3 reads CASRPPDWGHGYTF. The CDR3 DNA follows: TGTGCCAGCAGACCTCCGGACTGGGGACATGGCTACACCTTC.

The chain uses TRBV6-5 and TRBJ1-1; the match to TRBD1 covers 7 bases. The CDR3 is 14 residues long. Germline V lookup: CDR1 MNHEY, CDR2 SVGAGI. The V segment lost 2 bases and the J segment 4 bases; nucleotides outside the gene matches: 4. CDR3 residues: CASSYPGQATEAFF. CDR3 nucleotide sequence: TGTGCCAGCAGTTACCCAGGACAGGCCACTGAAGCTTTCTTT.

The J gene is TRBJ1-1, the V gene TRBV3-1 (or the pseudogene TRBV3-2); D not resolved. Germline CDR1 and CDR2: LGHDT and YNNKEL (reference sequence). This CDR3 comprises 14 residues. The germline V and J ends were trimmed by 1 base and 7 bases, with 13 bases remaining between them. The CDR3, as DNA: TGTGCCAGCAGCCAAGGAGGCTACCTCGGTGAAGCTTTCTTT. This encodes CASSQGGYLGEAFF.

The chain links TRBV19 to TRBJ1-5, with D perhaps TRBD1 (5 bases). The CDR3 covers 15 residues. V was pared by 6 bases and J by 1 base, with 13 bases between. Per germline, CDR1 LNHDA and CDR2 SQIVND (reference sequence). DNA for the CDR3: TGTGCCAGTAGGAGATTGCGGGACAGCAATCAGCCCCAGCATTTT. Translated, it gives CASRRLRDSNQPQHF.

The chain is built from TRBV19 and TRBJ1-1; TRBD1 matches 8 bases. The CDR3 runs to 14 residues. CDR1 is LNHDA, CDR2 SQIVND, per germline (reference sequence). The J segment lost 4 bases and the V segment lost 6 bases, leaving 7 bases of the junction unmatched. DNA for the CDR3: TGTGCCAGTAGACACCAGGGGGCGGGCACTGAAGCTTTCTTT. It codes for CASRHQGAGTEAFF. The full variable domain, rest sourced from reference TRBV19 and TRBJ1-1, is DGGITQSPKYLFRKEGQNVTLSCEQNLNHDAMYWYRQDPGQGLRLIYYSQIVNDFQKGDIAEGYSVSREKKESFPLTVTSAQKNPTAFYLCASRHQGAGTEAFFGQGTRLTVV.

The chain is built from TRBV6-5 and TRBJ2-7; D not resolved. The CDR3 length is 10 residues. V lost 8 bases and J 4 bases, leaving 6 bases between the germline ends. Germline V gene data show CDR1 as MNHEY and CDR2 as SVGAGI. CDR3 loop: CASGSYEQYF. For the CDR3, the DNA is TGTGCCAGCGGATCGTACGAGCAGTACTTC.

The rearrangement joins TRBV3-1 (or the pseudogene TRBV3-2) to TRBJ1-3; 8 bases align to TRBD1. V was clipped by 3 bases and J by 0 bases; unmatched bases: 7. Looked up from germline, CDR1 is LGHDT and CDR2 is YNNKEL (reference sequence). There are 17 residues in the CDR3. The CDR3 loop is CASSQGLTGGSGNTIYF. CDR3 nucleotide sequence: TGTGCCAGCAGCCAGGGGTTAACAGGGGGCTCTGGAAACACCATATATTTT.

The J gene is TRBJ1-4, the V gene TRBV9, with TRBD1 matching over 7 bases. CDR3 length: 14 amino acids. From germline, CDR1 is SGDLS and CDR2 YYNGEE. V dropped 7 bases and J dropped 5; count of bases not matched to a gene: 8. The CDR3 DNA follows: TGTGCCAGCGGACGACAGGGCTCGAATGAAAAACTGTTTTTT. Encoded protein: CASGRQGSNEKLFF.

The rearrangement joins TRBV18 to TRBJ2-7; the match to TRBD1 covers 7 bases. The germline V gene encodes CDR1 KGHSH and CDR2 LQKENI. V lost 5 bases, J lost 3 bases, and 7 bases stayed unmatched. CDR3 length: 14 amino acids. CDR3 protein: CASSAGTEGYEQYF. Here the CDR3 DNA reads TGTGCCAGCTCAGCCGGGACAGAGGGCTACGAGCAGTACTTC.

The chain recombines TRBV20-1 with TRBJ2-1; D is uncertain. Per germline, CDR1 DFQATT and CDR2 SNEGSKA (reference sequence). The CDR3 is made up of 11 amino acids. V was pared by 2 bases and J by 7 bases, with 6 bases between. The CDR3 nucleotides read TGCAGTGCTAGATCCGGGAATGAGCAGTTCTTC. Translated, it gives CSARSGNEQFF.

This clone came up once. The chain recombines TRBV18 with TRBJ1-5; 10 bases agree with TRBD1. This CDR3 spans 16 amino acids. The V gene's germline CDR1 is KGHSH and CDR2 LQKENI. J gave up 6 bases and V 6 bases, and 11 bases lay outside the gene matches. The CDR3 is CASSSRGTGVVQPQHF. CDR3 DNA: TGTGCCAGCTCGTCCCGAGGGACAGGGGTTGTTCAGCCCCAGCATTTT.